The rows below give T cell receptor beta chains drawn from one sample of a study of T cell repertoires in cytomegalovirus infection. For these receptors, no antigen is known. TCRdb re-called the reads with MiXCR, one entry per CDR3 protein. This sample yields 450,000 to 550,000 distinct CDR3 sequences, of which about 44% are seen a single time; 43% belongs to the top ten. The specimen comprised cultured PBMCs, sampled from culture after CMV antigen stimulation. The receptors come from a human donor in good health (CMV status not recorded). Some clones in this sample may be carry-over from other donors' samples. Each CDR3 is given with its conserved first and last residue. Clone size is shown for a subset of rows, as once, few, many or a class of expanded clone.

15 TRBJ1-6 TRBV5-4 few CASSNYRDSSSPLHF
16 TRBJ1-5 TRBV7-9 NA CASSLGGAGGNQPQHF
11 TRBJ2-3 TRBV2 NA CASRRREGRNF
14 TRBJ1-2 TRBV7-9 few CASSLVYQGAGYTF
15 TRBJ1-1 TRBV20-1 once CSARVLQGGATEAFF
16 TRBJ1-5 TRBV20-1 NA CSARGTGQGSHQPQHF
15 TRBJ2-1 TRBV7-6 few CASSPGTSEGNEQFF
14 TRBJ2-1 TRBV7-6 many CASSLGSGGDEQFF
15 TRBJ2-5 TRBV15 NA CATSRAGATQETQYF
17 TRBJ1-2 TRBV7-9 NA CASSLVGKLDQAYGYTF
15 TRBJ2-1 TRBV5-6 few CASSSIDRVGGEQFF
15 TRBJ1-4 TRBV7-4 NA CASSLDRGYNEKLFF
16 TRBJ1-6 TRBV7-9 NA CASTASGASYNSPLHF
14 TRBJ2-1 TRBV7-2 NA CASSLRLADNEQFF
16 TRBJ2-2 TRBV19 NA CASQGRASSNTGELFF
17 TRBJ1-2 TRBV28 few CASSFITDNYPSYGYTF
19 TRBJ2-6 TRBV7-2 NA CASSSPVGQGALGANVLTF
15 TRBJ2-1 TRBV7-2 many CASSRVEAREIEQFF
15 TRBJ1-4 TRBV28 NA CASSLSRGGVEKLFF
13 TRBJ2-2 TRBV7-2 NA CASKISATGELFF
14 TRBJ1-4 TRBV6-1 NA CASRDTSTNEKLFF
15 TRBJ1-5 TRBV30 NA CAWSAIDRRGQPQHF
13 TRBJ1-5 TRBV7-9 NA CASSLEGGSPQHF
15 TRBJ2-5 TRBV7-2 NA CASSYSQVQEETQYF
12 TRBJ2-3 TRBV19 few CASSGPAGTQYF
14 TRBJ1-1 TRBV7-6 few CASSYSPDRGRGFF
14 TRBJ1-5 TRBV19 few CASSIWDMGQPQHF
19 TRBJ1-2 TRBV7-9 few CASSPGGWGQGTSNYGYTF
13 TRBJ1-6 TRBV4-3 few CASSQSMGSPLHF
11 TRBJ1-1 TRBV29-1 NA CSSLAGTEAFF
16 TRBJ2-1 TRBV6-1 NA CASSEVGSLMGTEQFF
18 TRBJ1-6 TRBV28 NA CASTDRDRAYLRNSPLHF
14 TRBJ1-1 TRBV11-2 NA CASSPITGFAEAFF
14 TRBJ1-1 TRBV12-3/TRBV12-4 NA CASSHRRANTEAFF
16 TRBJ2-7 TRBV7-2 few CASSTSSGGESYEQYF